This T cell receptor beta chain is drawn from a study of CXCR3-negative and CXCR3-positive naive CD8 T cells. Study findings and constraints: Surface CD5 was comparable between naive subsets; TCR strength was inferred from TRB CDR3 properties.

Germline-derived CDR1 and CDR2 are DFQATT and SNEGSKA (reference sequence). This CDR3 spans 13 amino acids. The study made its TRB cDNA libraries by 5' RACE, adding UMI labels. TCRdb processed the 5' RACE reads again and assigns one entry to each CDR3 protein, with no DNA. Recorded here are 100,000 to 150,000 distinct CDR3 sequences; the top ten clones represent 0.45% to 0.6%. Of note for this clonotype: Antigen specificity is unknown.

The sequence was obtained from a human donor in good health. Some clones in this sample may be carry-over from other donors' samples. The sequencing input was naive CXCR3- CD8+ T cells from blood. Subset here: CD45RO-CCR7+CD27+CD95- naive CD8+ T cells lacking CXCR3 (TNR3-). The genes are TRBV20-1 and TRBJ2-1; there is no DNA to check the TCRdb D call of TRBD2. This chain's CDR3 is CSAIGTSGGEQFF.